This entry lists 22 T cell receptor beta chains sequenced from one sample in a study of shared clonotypes between healthy human individuals. Some clones are missing from TCRdb's copy, which holds only in-frame ones; the method was immunoSEQ multiplex PCR. The table lists some 2 million clones, just under 95% of them singletons. CD45RO-negative CD8 cells positively selected for CCR7 made up the naive population, which excluded terminally differentiated effector memory CD45RA+ cells. What was sequenced was naive CD8+ T cells sorted from blood. Every receptor here comes from a man between 18 and 35 years old in good health.

The rearrangement links TRBV2 to TRBJ2-3; 12 positions match TRBD2. After removal of 6 bases from V and 5 bases from J, the junction contained 6 bases not matched to a gene. The CDR3 extends over 15 amino acids. Germline CDR1 SNHLY, CDR2 FYNNEI. CDR3 protein: CASRVGTSGLDTQYF. DNA for the CDR3: TGTGCCAGCAGAGTTGGGACTAGCGGGCTAGATACGCAGTATTTT. The variable domain in full, with the rest retrieved from reference TRBV2 and TRBJ2-3, is EPEVTQTPSHQVTQMGQEVILRCVPISNHLYFYWYRQILGQKVEFLVSFYNNEISEKSEIFDDQFSVERPDGSNFTLKIRSTKLEDSAMYFCASRVGTSGLDTQYFGPGTRLTVL.

This clone was found a few times. The V and J genes are TRBV7-9 and TRBJ1-1; D is possibly TRBD1 (5 bases). In germline, CDR1 is SEHNR, CDR2 FQNEAQ (reference sequence). The V and J ends lost 4 bases and 6 bases respectively, with 18 bases between them. The CDR3 loop spans 15 amino acids. The CDR3 loop is CASSSRTGPKAEAFF. The CDR3 DNA is TGTGCCAGCAGCTCTCGAACGGGACCCAAGGCTGAAGCTTTCTTT.

The V call is TRBV19, the J call TRBJ2-7; D gene ambiguous. This CDR3 comprises 15 residues. Trimming pared 0 bases from V and 9 bases from J, leaving 18 bases between. Germline V gene lookup returns CDR1 LNHDA and CDR2 SQIVND (reference sequence). CDR3 protein: CASSIDHTTISGQYF. CDR3 bases: TGTGCCAGTAGTATAGACCACACAACCATCTCCGGGCAGTACTTC.

The V call is TRBV30, the J call TRBJ1-6, with TRBD1 matching 7 bases. The junction had 6 bases not matched to a gene; V was cut back by 3 bases and J by 7 bases. Germline CDR1 GTSNPN, CDR2 SVGIG (reference sequence). This CDR3 has 14 residues. Written as DNA, the CDR3 is TGTGCCTGGAGACCCACAGGGGACAATTCACCCCTCCACTTT. This codes for CAWRPTGDNSPLHF.

As for this clone: Additional DNA sequences in this sample encode the identical CDR3. The J gene is TRBJ2-5, the V gene TRBV10-3; 12 bases fit TRBD2. The CDR3 runs to 14 residues. Per the germline V gene, CDR1 is ENHRY and CDR2 is SYGVKD. V lost 2 bases and J lost 5; bases outside the gene matches: 0. The CDR3 bases are TGTGCCATCAGTGAGGGGACTAGCGGGGAGACCCAGTACTTC. Translating it yields CAISEGTSGETQYF.

The V call is TRBV2, the J call TRBJ2-7; TRBD2 agrees at 12 bases. The V segment lost 9 bases and the J segment 5 bases; nucleotides outside the gene matches: 8. Germline CDR1 reads SNHLY; CDR2 reads FYNNEI. The CDR3 consists of 14 residues. In DNA, the CDR3 is TGTGCCAGTGGAAGGCTAGCGGGAGGGGACGAGCAGTACTTC. This encodes CASGRLAGGDEQYF.

The chain couples TRBV6-6 to TRBJ1-4; 7 bases match TRBD1. This CDR3 is built from 14 residues. V trimming: 6 bases; J trimming: 7 bases; junction bases outside the gene matches: 8. Germline CDR1 MNHNY, CDR2 SVGAGI (reference sequence). In nucleotides, the CDR3 is TGTGCCAGCAGCCAGACAGGGTTGAGTGAAAAACTGTTTTTT. Amino acids: CASSQTGLSEKLFF.

This sequence joins TRBV9 and TRBJ1-1; D perhaps matches TRBD1 (5 bases). The V end was cut by 4 bases, the J end by 5 bases, with 18 bases between. Germline CDR1 is SGDLS and CDR2 is YYNGEE. This CDR3 is built from 15 residues. The DNA for the CDR3 is TGTGCCAGCAGCCCCTCAGGGTTATCGTGGACTGAAGCTTTCTTT. This codes for CASSPSGLSWTEAFF.

The rearrangement links TRBV6-1 to TRBJ2-1, with a possible D match to TRBD1 (5 bases). The CDR3 extends over 15 amino acids. Trimming took off 5 bases at V and 7 bases at J, with 18 bases between the two ends. Per germline, CDR1 MNHNS and CDR2 SASEGT. For the CDR3, the DNA is TGTGCCAGCAGTTGGGGCCGGGCCCTCGAGAATGAGCAGTTCTTC. This gives the protein CASSWGRALENEQFF.

J is TRBJ2-6 and V is TRBV6-5; D may be TRBD1 or TRBD2 (5 bases each). Germline V gene data show CDR1 as MNHEY and CDR2 as SVGAGI. Trimming stripped 5 bases from V and 4 bases from J, with 9 bases between. The CDR3 spans 14 residues. CDR3 amino acids: CASSGDPGANVLTF. Here the CDR3 DNA reads TGTGCCAGCAGTGGGGACCCCGGGGCCAACGTCCTGACTTTC.

The chain uses TRBV18 and TRBJ1-1; tentatively, D is TRBD1 (6 bases). The CDR3 contains 12 residues. Trimming removed 4 bases from V and 7 bases from J, with 10 bases in between. CDR1 is KGHSH, CDR2 LQKENI, per germline. The CDR3, as DNA: TGTGCCAGCTCACGGGACAACGTTGAAGCTTTCTTT. Translating it yields CASSRDNVEAFF. Together with reference TRBV18 and TRBJ1-1, the CDR3 gives the full variable domain: NAGVMQNPRHLVRRRGQEARLRCSPMKGHSHVYWYRQLPEEGLKFMVYLQKENIIDESGMPKERFSAEFPKEGPSILRIQQVVRGDSAAYFCASSRDNVEAFFGQGTRLTVV.

This clone was found once. The chain recombines TRBV25-1 with TRBJ1-2; a possible D gene is TRBD1 (6 bases). Between the trimmed V and J ends, which lost 3 bases and 2 bases, there was a span of 13 bases. This CDR3 has 15 residues. Germline V gives CDR1 MGHDK, CDR2 SYGVNS. DNA of the CDR3: TGTGCCAGCAGTGAGGTTGGGGGCTCCAACTATGGCTACACCTTC. Translation gives CASSEVGGSNYGYTF.

The rearrangement links TRBV27 to TRBJ1-2, with 8 positions matching TRBD1. J was trimmed by 8 bases and V by 2 bases; bases with no gene match: 4. Germline V gene data show CDR1 as MNHEY and CDR2 as SMNVEV (reference sequence). The CDR3 totals 13 residues. The CDR3 loop reads CASSLRTGFGYTF. CDR3 nucleotide sequence: TGTGCCAGCAGTTTACGGACAGGGTTCGGCTACACCTTC.

This chain links TRBV7-2 with TRBJ2-7, with D uncertain. V was shortened by 1 base and J by 6 bases, with 4 bases between the two germline ends. CDR1 is SGHTA, CDR2 FQGNSA, per germline. The CDR3 is made up of 11 amino acids. CDR3 in amino acids: CASSLEFEQYF. The CDR3 DNA reads as TGTGCCAGCAGCTTAGAGTTCGAGCAGTACTTC.

In nucleotides, the CDR3 is TGTGCCAGCAGCGTAGAAGACAGTGAGTACAATGAGCAGTTCTTC. Its translation: CASSVEDSEYNEQFF. This chain joins TRBV9 and TRBJ2-1, with D possibly matching TRBD1 (5 bases). V lost 0 bases, J lost 4 bases, and 11 bases lay in between. CDR3 length: 15 amino acids. CDR1 is SGDLS, CDR2 YYNGEE, per germline.

The chain links TRBV5-6 to TRBJ2-1; TRBD2 agrees at 8 bases. The CDR3 has 13 residues. The trim removed 0 bases at V and 10 bases at J, leaving 3 bases unmatched. Germline V CDR1 and CDR2: SGHDT, YYEEEE. The CDR3 DNA follows: TGTGCCAGCAGCTTGGAACTAGCGGCAGAGCAGTTCTTC. This translates into CASSLELAAEQFF. Based on the CDR3 plus reference TRBV5-6 and TRBJ2-1, the full variable domain is DAGVTQSPTHLIKTRGQQVTLRCSPKSGHDTVSWYQQALGQGPQFIFQYYEEEERQRGNFPDRFSGHQFPNYSSELNVNALLLGDSALYLCASSLELAAEQFFGPGTRLTVL.

The chain uses TRBV5-1 and TRBJ2-2; no definite D call. The CDR3 totals 13 residues. Trimming shortened V by 0 bases and J by 9 bases, and 9 bases separated the two germline ends. Germline V lookup: CDR1 SGHRS, CDR2 YFSETQ. CDR3 nucleotide sequence: TGCGCCAGCAGCTTGGCCGGTGGTTGGGAGCTGTTTTTT. Translation gives CASSLAGGWELFF. Full variable domain (remainder filled in from reference TRBV5-1 and TRBJ2-2): KAGVTQTPRYLIKTRGQQVTLSCSPISGHRSVSWYQQTPGQGLQFLFEYFSETQRNKGNFPGRFSGRQFSNSRSEMNVSTLELGDSALYLCASSLAGGWELFFGEGSRLTVL.

The chain recombines TRBV10-1 with TRBJ2-7; 8 nucleotides line up with TRBD1. Trimming took 0 bases from V and 3 from J; bases not matched to a gene: 7. The CDR3 loop spans 16 amino acids. Germline assignment: CDR1 WNHNN and CDR2 SYGVQD (reference sequence). The CDR3 sequence: CASSESIGTGFYEQYF. In nucleotides, the CDR3 is TGCGCCAGCAGTGAGTCGATTGGGACAGGCTTCTACGAGCAGTACTTC.

V is TRBV5-6 and J is TRBJ2-3, with unresolved D. The CDR3 spans 16 residues. The germline V gene encodes CDR1 SGHDT and CDR2 YYEEEE. Trimming took 3 bases from V and 4 from J, leaving 18 bases between them. The CDR3 protein is CASSSPTVLRADTQYF. The CDR3 DNA reads TGTGCCAGCAGCTCCCCGACCGTCCTAAGGGCAGATACGCAGTATTTT.

The CDR3 reads CASSILPGLAGGAHEQFF. CDR3 DNA: TGTGCCAGTAGTATACTACCGGGACTAGCGGGAGGGGCTCATGAGCAGTTCTTC. The chain combines TRBV19 with TRBJ2-1; 16 bases align to TRBD2. Germline CDR1 reads LNHDA; CDR2 reads SQIVND (reference sequence). The V and J ends lost 2 bases and 8 bases, in that order; junction bases with no gene match: 9. The CDR3 has 18 amino acids.

A few counts support this clone. Other nucleotide sequences from this sample produce the same CDR3. The CDR3 bases are TGTGCCAGCAGCTCGGACAGGGATCAGCCCCAGCATTTT. It yields the protein CASSSDRDQPQHF. The chain links TRBV7-9 to TRBJ1-5; 8 bases line up with TRBD1. Losses at the gene ends were 4 bases for V and 5 bases for J; bases not matched to a gene: 1. Germline CDR1 SEHNR, CDR2 FQNEAQ (reference sequence). This CDR3 comprises 13 residues.

CDR3 region: CASLPFGEGTDTQYF. CDR3 nucleotide sequence: TGTGCCAGCCTCCCTTTCGGGGAGGGTACAGATACGCAGTATTTT. The chain employs TRBV27 and TRBJ2-3; 7 bases align to TRBD2. Germline assignment: CDR1 MNHEY and CDR2 SMNVEV (reference sequence). The CDR3 loop spans 15 amino acids. V lost 8 bases to trimming and J lost 3 bases; unmatched junction nucleotides: 11.